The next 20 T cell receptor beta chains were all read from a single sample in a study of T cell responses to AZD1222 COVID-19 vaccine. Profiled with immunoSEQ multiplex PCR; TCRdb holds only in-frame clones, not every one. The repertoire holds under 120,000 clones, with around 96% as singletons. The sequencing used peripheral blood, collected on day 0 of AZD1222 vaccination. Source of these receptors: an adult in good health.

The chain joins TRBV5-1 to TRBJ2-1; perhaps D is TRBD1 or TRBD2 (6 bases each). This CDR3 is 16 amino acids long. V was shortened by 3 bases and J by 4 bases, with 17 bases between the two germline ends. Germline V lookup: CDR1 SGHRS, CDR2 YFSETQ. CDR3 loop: CASSSKEGGDYNEQFF. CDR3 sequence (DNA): TGCGCCAGCAGCTCTAAGGAGGGGGGAGATTACAATGAGCAGTTCTTC.

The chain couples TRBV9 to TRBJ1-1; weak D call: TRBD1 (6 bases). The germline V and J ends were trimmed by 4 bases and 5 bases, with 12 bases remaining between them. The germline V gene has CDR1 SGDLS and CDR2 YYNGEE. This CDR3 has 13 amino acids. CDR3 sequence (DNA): TGTGCCAGCAGCTTTGCCCAGGGGACTGAAGCTTTCTTT. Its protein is CASSFAQGTEAFF. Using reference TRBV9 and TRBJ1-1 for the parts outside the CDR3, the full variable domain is DSGVTQTPKHLITATGQRVTLRCSPRSGDLSVYWYQQSLDQGLQFLIQYYNGEERAKGNILERFSAQQFPDLHSELNLSSLELGDSALYFCASSFAQGTEAFFGQGTRLTVV.

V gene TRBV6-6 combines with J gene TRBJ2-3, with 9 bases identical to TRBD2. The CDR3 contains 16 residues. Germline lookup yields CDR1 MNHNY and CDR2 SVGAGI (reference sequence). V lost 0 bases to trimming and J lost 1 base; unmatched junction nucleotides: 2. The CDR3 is CASSYSQRGGTDTQYF. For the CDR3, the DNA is TGTGCCAGCAGTTACTCGCAGCGGGGGGGCACAGATACGCAGTATTTT.

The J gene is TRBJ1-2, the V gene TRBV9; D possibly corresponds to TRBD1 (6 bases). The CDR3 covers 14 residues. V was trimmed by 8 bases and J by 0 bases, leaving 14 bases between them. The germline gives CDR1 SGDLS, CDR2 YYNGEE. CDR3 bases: TGTGCCAGTCGGGGGGCGGGTGCTAACTATGGCTACACCTTC. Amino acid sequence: CASRGAGANYGYTF.

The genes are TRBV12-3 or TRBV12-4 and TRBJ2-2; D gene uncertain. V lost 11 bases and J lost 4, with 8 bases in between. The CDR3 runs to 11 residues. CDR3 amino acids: CASTFTGELFF. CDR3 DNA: TGTGCCTCCACTTTCACCGGGGAGCTGTTTTTT.

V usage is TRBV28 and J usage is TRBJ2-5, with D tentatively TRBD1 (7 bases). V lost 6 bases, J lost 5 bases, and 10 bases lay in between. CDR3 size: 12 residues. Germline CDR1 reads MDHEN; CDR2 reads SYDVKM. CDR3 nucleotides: TGTGCCAGCAGGCCAGGGGGGGAGACCCAGTACTTC. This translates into CASRPGGETQYF.

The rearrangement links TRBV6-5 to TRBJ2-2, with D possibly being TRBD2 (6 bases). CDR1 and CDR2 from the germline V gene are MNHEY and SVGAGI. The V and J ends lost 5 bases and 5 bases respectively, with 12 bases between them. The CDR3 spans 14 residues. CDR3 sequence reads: CASSPSRGTGELFF. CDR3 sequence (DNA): TGTGCCAGCAGTCCCTCCCGGGGGACCGGGGAGCTGTTTTTT.

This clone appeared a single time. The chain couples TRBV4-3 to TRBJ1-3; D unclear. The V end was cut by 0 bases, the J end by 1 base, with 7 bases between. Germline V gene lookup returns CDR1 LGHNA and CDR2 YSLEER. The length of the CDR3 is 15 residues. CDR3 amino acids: CASSQDGGSGNTIYF. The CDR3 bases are TGCGCCAGCAGCCAAGACGGAGGTTCTGGAAACACCATATATTTT.

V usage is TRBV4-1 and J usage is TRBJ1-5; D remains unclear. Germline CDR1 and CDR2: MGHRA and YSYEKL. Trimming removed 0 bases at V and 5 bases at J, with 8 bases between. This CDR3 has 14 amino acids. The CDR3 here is CASSQERAHQPQHF. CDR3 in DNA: TGCGCCAGCAGCCAAGAAAGGGCCCATCAGCCCCAGCATTTT.

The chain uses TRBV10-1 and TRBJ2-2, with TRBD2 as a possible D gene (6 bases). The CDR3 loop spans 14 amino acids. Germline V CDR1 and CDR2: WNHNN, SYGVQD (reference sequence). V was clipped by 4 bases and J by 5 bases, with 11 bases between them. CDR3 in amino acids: CASSVGGWTGELFF. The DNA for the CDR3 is TGCGCCAGCAGTGTGGGGGGTTGGACCGGGGAGCTGTTTTTT.

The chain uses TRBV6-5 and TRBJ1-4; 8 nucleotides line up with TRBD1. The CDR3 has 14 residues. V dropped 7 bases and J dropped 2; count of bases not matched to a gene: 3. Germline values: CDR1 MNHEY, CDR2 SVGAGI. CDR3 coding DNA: TGTGCCAGCACCAACAGGGGGACTAATGAAAAACTGTTTTTT. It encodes CASTNRGTNEKLFF.

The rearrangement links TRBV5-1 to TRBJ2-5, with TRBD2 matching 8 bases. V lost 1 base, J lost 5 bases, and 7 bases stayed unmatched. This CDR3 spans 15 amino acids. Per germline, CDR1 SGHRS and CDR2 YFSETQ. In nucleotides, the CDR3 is TGCGCCAGCAGCTTGTCCAGCGGGGGTCGGGAGACCCAGTACTTC. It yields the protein CASSLSSGGRETQYF.

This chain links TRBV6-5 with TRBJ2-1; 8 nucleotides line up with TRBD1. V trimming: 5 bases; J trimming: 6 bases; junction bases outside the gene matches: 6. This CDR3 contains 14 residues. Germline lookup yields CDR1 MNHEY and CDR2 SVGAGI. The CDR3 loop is CASSTDRVGNEQFF. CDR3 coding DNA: TGTGCCAGCAGTACGGACAGGGTGGGCAATGAGCAGTTCTTC.

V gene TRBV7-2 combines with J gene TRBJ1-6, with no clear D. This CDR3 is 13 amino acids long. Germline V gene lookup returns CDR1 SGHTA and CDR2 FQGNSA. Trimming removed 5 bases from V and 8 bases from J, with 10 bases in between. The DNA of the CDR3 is TGTGCCAGCAGCGGCGATAGGGATTCACCCCTCCACTTT. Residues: CASSGDRDSPLHF.

The CDR3 nucleotides read TGTGCCACCAGCAGAGATCGGTCCAGCAATCAGCCCCAGCATTTT. Amino acids: CATSRDRSSNQPQHF. The chain is built from TRBV15 and TRBJ1-5; D gene uncertain. Germline V lookup: CDR1 LNHNV, CDR2 YYDKDF (reference sequence). This CDR3 contains 15 residues. Trimming cost V 0 bases and J 1 base, with 7 bases left between them.

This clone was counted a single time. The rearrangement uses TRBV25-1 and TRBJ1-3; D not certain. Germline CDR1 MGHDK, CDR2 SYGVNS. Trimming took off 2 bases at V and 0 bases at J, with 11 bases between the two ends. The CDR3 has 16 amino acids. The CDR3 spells CASSEQRAASGNTIYF. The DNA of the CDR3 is TGTGCCAGCAGTGAACAACGCGCGGCCTCTGGAAACACCATATATTTT.

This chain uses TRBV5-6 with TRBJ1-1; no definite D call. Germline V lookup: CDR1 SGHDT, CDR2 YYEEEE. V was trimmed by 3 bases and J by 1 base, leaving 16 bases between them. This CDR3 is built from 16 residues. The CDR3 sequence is CASSSDAGFKNTEAFF. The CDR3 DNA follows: TGTGCCAGCAGCTCTGACGCGGGGTTTAAGAACACTGAAGCTTTCTTT.

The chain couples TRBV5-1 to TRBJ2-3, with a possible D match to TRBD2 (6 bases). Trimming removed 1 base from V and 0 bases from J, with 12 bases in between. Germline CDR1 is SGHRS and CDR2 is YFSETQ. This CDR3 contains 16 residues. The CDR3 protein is CASSLSGVTSTDTQYF. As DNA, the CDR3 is TGCGCCAGCAGCTTGTCGGGGGTTACTAGCACAGATACGCAGTATTTT.

The CDR3 region is CASSLDPGQGHGYTF. CDR3 DNA sequence: TGCGCCAGCAGCTTGGATCCAGGACAGGGCCATGGCTACACCTTC. The V gene is TRBV5-1, the J gene TRBJ1-2, with 8 bases matching TRBD1. The germline gives CDR1 SGHRS, CDR2 YFSETQ. CDR3 size: 15 residues. Trimming cost V 0 bases and J 6 bases; bases outside gene matches: 7.

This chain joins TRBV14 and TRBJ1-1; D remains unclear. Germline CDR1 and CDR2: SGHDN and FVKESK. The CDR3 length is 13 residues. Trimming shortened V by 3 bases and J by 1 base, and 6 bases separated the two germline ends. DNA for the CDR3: TGTGCCAGCAGCCAGGGCCAGAACACTGAAGCTTTCTTT. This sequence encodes CASSQGQNTEAFF.